These T cell receptor beta chains were read from a single sample in a study of CD8+CD57+ T cells in acquired aplastic anemia. TCRdb ran MiXCR on the reads and lists one entry per CDR3 protein. The repertoire has about 140,000 distinct CDR3 sequences, 35% to 50% of them found once; the top ten carry more than 7%. Sequencing input: sorted CD4+, CD8+, or CD8+CD57+ T cells (not recorded which) from PBMCs. All receptors derive from a human donor in good health, serving as a control. The CDR3 runs from the conserved cysteine through the conserved F or W. Each record gives: CDR3 protein, CDR3 DNA, J gene, V gene, clone size, D gene. D genes are given only for firm matches. Only some rows state a clone size, as once, few, many or a class for expanded clones.

CDR3 protein: CASSLGSTTNTGELFF; CDR3 DNA: TGTGCCAGCAGTTTAGGATCAACAACGAACACCGGGGAGCTGTTTTTT; J gene: TRBJ2-2; V gene: TRBV12-3/TRBV12-4; clone size: many; D gene: NA
CDR3 protein: CSAPDSNYGYTF; CDR3 DNA: TGCAGTGCCCCGGACTCTAACTATGGCTACACCTTC; J gene: TRBJ1-2; V gene: TRBV20-1; clone size: NA; D gene: NA
CDR3 protein: CASSLVEFYNEQFF; CDR3 DNA: TGTGCCAGCAGCTTGGTGGAATTCTACAATGAGCAGTTCTTC; J gene: TRBJ2-1; V gene: TRBV11-2; clone size: many; D gene: NA
CDR3 protein: CATSQGSGANVLTF; CDR3 DNA: TGTGCCACTTCGCAGGGCTCTGGGGCCAACGTCCTGACTTTC; J gene: TRBJ2-6; V gene: TRBV7-3; clone size: NA; D gene: NA
CDR3 protein: CASSLAGPASYEQYF; CDR3 DNA: TGTGCCAGCAGCTTAGCCGGGCCGGCCAGTTACGAGCAGTACTTC; J gene: TRBJ2-7; V gene: TRBV11-3; clone size: NA; D gene: NA
CDR3 protein: CASSGGTGNTIYF; CDR3 DNA: TGTGCCAGCAGCGGGGGAACTGGAAACACCATATATTTT; J gene: TRBJ1-3; V gene: TRBV6-1; clone size: many; D gene: NA
CDR3 protein: CATSGRGATDTQYF; CDR3 DNA: TGTGCCACCAGTGGTCGAGGGGCCACAGATACGCAGTATTTT; J gene: TRBJ2-3; V gene: TRBV24-1; clone size: few; D gene: NA
CDR3 protein: CATSRGQGDNNGYTF; CDR3 DNA: TGTGCCACCAGCAGGGGACAGGGAGACAATAATGGCTACACCTTC; J gene: TRBJ1-2; V gene: TRBV24-1; clone size: many; D gene: TRBD1
CDR3 protein: CASRQMTMGIYGYTF; CDR3 DNA: TGTGCCAGTAGGCAGATGACCATGGGGATCTATGGCTACACCTTC; J gene: TRBJ1-2; V gene: TRBV19; clone size: many; D gene: NA
CDR3 protein: CASSESKLAGVDEQFF; CDR3 DNA: TGCGCCAGCAGTGAGTCGAAACTAGCGGGAGTCGATGAGCAGTTCTTC; J gene: TRBJ2-1; V gene: TRBV10-1; clone size: many; D gene: TRBD2
CDR3 protein: CAASSLEGGGYTF; CDR3 DNA: TGTGCCGCCAGCAGCTTGGAGGGGGGTGGCTACACCTTC; J gene: TRBJ1-2; V gene: TRBV24-1; clone size: NA; D gene: NA
CDR3 protein: CASSHLAGGGFNEQFF; CDR3 DNA: TGTGCCAGCAGCCATTTAGCGGGGGGGGGTTTTAATGAGCAGTTCTTC; J gene: TRBJ2-1; V gene: TRBV3-1; clone size: few; D gene: TRBD2
CDR3 protein: CSATPLGGDGNQPQHF; CDR3 DNA: TGCAGTGCCACCCCGCTGGGAGGGGACGGTAATCAGCCCCAGCATTTT; J gene: TRBJ1-5; V gene: TRBV20-1; clone size: many; D gene: NA
CDR3 protein: CASSPHLASPLHF; CDR3 DNA: TGTGCCAGCAGCCCGCATCTGGCTTCACCCCTCCACTTT; J gene: TRBJ1-6; V gene: TRBV11-3; clone size: many; D gene: NA
CDR3 protein: CAIRSGAGANVLTF; CDR3 DNA: TGTGCCATCAGGTCAGGGGCTGGGGCCAACGTCCTGACTTTC; J gene: TRBJ2-6; V gene: TRBV10-3; clone size: NA; D gene: NA
CDR3 protein: CASSLALGTYEQYF; CDR3 DNA: TGCGCCAGCAGCTTGGCTTTGGGTACCTACGAGCAGTACTTC; J gene: TRBJ2-7; V gene: TRBV5-1; clone size: many; D gene: NA
CDR3 protein: CASSSETGTETGEQYF; CDR3 DNA: TGTGCCAGCAGCTCTGAGACCGGGACAGAAACGGGTGAGCAGTACTTC; J gene: TRBJ2-7; V gene: TRBV9; clone size: once; D gene: TRBD1
CDR3 protein: CASSFRDRGGVTEAFF; CDR3 DNA: TGTGCCAGCAGCTTCCGGGACAGGGGGGGCGTCACTGAAGCTTTCTTT; J gene: TRBJ1-1; V gene: TRBV5-5; clone size: many; D gene: TRBD1
CDR3 protein: CAWSPDSNYGYTF; CDR3 DNA: TGTGCCTGGAGTCCGGACAGTAACTATGGCTACACCTTC; J gene: TRBJ1-2; V gene: TRBV7-8; clone size: NA; D gene: NA
CDR3 protein: CASSLASESVYTF; CDR3 DNA: TGTGCCAGCAGCTTGGCCTCGGAGTCAGTATACACCTTC; J gene: TRBJ1-2; V gene: TRBV5-8; clone size: many; D gene: NA
CDR3 protein: CSARYRATNYGYTF; CDR3 DNA: TGCAGTGCTAGGTACAGGGCAACTAACTATGGCTACACCTTC; J gene: TRBJ1-2; V gene: TRBV20-1; clone size: NA; D gene: NA
CDR3 protein: CASSERGSQPQHF; CDR3 DNA: TGTGCCAGCAGTGAAAGGGGAAGTCAGCCCCAGCATTTT; J gene: TRBJ1-5; V gene: TRBV2; clone size: many; D gene: NA
CDR3 protein: CASSLAIGEQYF; CDR3 DNA: TGCGCCAGCAGCTTGGCCATTGGCGAGCAGTACTTC; J gene: TRBJ2-7; V gene: TRBV5-1; clone size: many; D gene: NA
CDR3 protein: CATSDSGLAVNNEQFF; CDR3 DNA: TGTGCCACCAGTGATTCCGGACTAGCGGTTAACAATGAGCAGTTCTTC; J gene: TRBJ2-1; V gene: TRBV24-1; clone size: NA; D gene: TRBD2
CDR3 protein: CATSDRQRGTGYTF; CDR3 DNA: TGTGCCACCAGTGATAGGCAAAGGGGGACTGGCTACACCTTC; J gene: TRBJ1-2; V gene: TRBV24-1; clone size: medium-sized; D gene: NA
CDR3 protein: CASSERLRFSNYGYTF; CDR3 DNA: TGTGCCAGCAGTGAACGTCTGCGGTTTTCTAACTATGGCTACACCTTC; J gene: TRBJ1-2; V gene: TRBV6-1; clone size: few; D gene: NA
CDR3 protein: CASGSWANTGELFF; CDR3 DNA: TGTGCCAGCGGGTCCTGGGCGAACACCGGGGAGCTGTTTTTT; J gene: TRBJ2-2; V gene: TRBV3-1; clone size: few; D gene: NA
CDR3 protein: CATALAGGPNTQYF; CDR3 DNA: TGTGCCACCGCCCTAGCGGGAGGGCCGAATACGCAGTATTTT; J gene: TRBJ2-3; V gene: TRBV19; clone size: NA; D gene: TRBD2
CDR3 protein: CASSLRQGIGETQYF; CDR3 DNA: TGTGCCAGCAGCTTGAGACAGGGGATCGGTGAGACCCAGTACTTC; J gene: TRBJ2-5; V gene: TRBV5-4; clone size: many; D gene: TRBD1
CDR3 protein: CASSPETNMETQYF; CDR3 DNA: TGTGCCAGCAGCCCCGAGACTAATATGGAGACCCAGTACTTC; J gene: TRBJ2-5; V gene: TRBV7-2; clone size: NA; D gene: NA
CDR3 protein: CASSVRQGLVVMNEKLFF; CDR3 DNA: TGTGCCAGCAGCGTCAGACAGGGGTTAGTCGTAATGAATGAAAAACTGTTTTTT; J gene: TRBJ1-4; V gene: TRBV4-2; clone size: NA; D gene: TRBD1
CDR3 protein: CASSIQLAGDTQYF; CDR3 DNA: TGTGCCAGTAGTATCCAACTAGCGGGAGATACGCAGTATTTT; J gene: TRBJ2-3; V gene: TRBV19; clone size: NA; D gene: TRBD2
CDR3 protein: CASSLGSNSNQPQHF; CDR3 DNA: TGTGCCAGCAGCTTAGGCAGTAATAGCAATCAGCCCCAGCATTTT; J gene: TRBJ1-5; V gene: TRBV5-5; clone size: few; D gene: NA
CDR3 protein: CATSDFRQGTSTDTQYF; CDR3 DNA: TGTGCCACCAGTGATTTCCGGCAGGGGACTAGCACAGATACGCAGTATTTT; J gene: TRBJ2-3; V gene: TRBV24-1; clone size: many; D gene: NA
CDR3 protein: CASSSRQGGSPLHF; CDR3 DNA: TGTGCCAGCAGTTCCCGACAGGGCGGCTCACCCCTCCACTTT; J gene: TRBJ1-6; V gene: TRBV6-5; clone size: many; D gene: TRBD1
CDR3 protein: CASSGLAGNTGELFF; CDR3 DNA: TGTGCCAGCAGCGGATTAGCGGGTAACACCGGGGAGCTGTTTTTT; J gene: TRBJ2-2; V gene: TRBV9; clone size: NA; D gene: TRBD2
CDR3 protein: CSAPDRNTGELFF; CDR3 DNA: TGCAGTGCGCCGGACAGGAACACCGGGGAGCTGTTTTTT; J gene: TRBJ2-2; V gene: TRBV20-1; clone size: many; D gene: NA
CDR3 protein: CASSVLDEKLFF; CDR3 DNA: TGTGCCAGCAGTGTATTGGATGAAAAACTGTTTTTT; J gene: TRBJ1-4; V gene: TRBV2; clone size: many; D gene: NA
CDR3 protein: CSAARGPQRIEQYF; CDR3 DNA: TGCAGTGCCGCCCGGGGGCCTCAGCGGATTGAGCAGTACTTC; J gene: TRBJ2-7; V gene: TRBV20-1; clone size: many; D gene: NA
CDR3 protein: CSVEMAGGWNEQFF; CDR3 DNA: TGCAGCGTTGAAATGGCAGGGGGCTGGAATGAGCAGTTCTTC; J gene: TRBJ2-1; V gene: TRBV29-1; clone size: once; D gene: TRBD1
CDR3 protein: CASTGASQETQYF; CDR3 DNA: TGTGCCAGCACTGGGGCCAGCCAAGAGACCCAGTACTTC; J gene: TRBJ2-5; V gene: TRBV5-5; clone size: NA; D gene: NA
CDR3 protein: CASSFGGTGGEKLFF; CDR3 DNA: TGCGCCAGCAGCTTCGGGGGGACAGGGGGTGAAAAACTGTTTTTT; J gene: TRBJ1-4; V gene: TRBV5-1; clone size: many; D gene: TRBD1
CDR3 protein: CASSVDWGETQYF; CDR3 DNA: TGTGCCAGCAGCGTGGACTGGGGAGAGACCCAGTACTTC; J gene: TRBJ2-5; V gene: TRBV2; clone size: many; D gene: NA
CDR3 protein: CAISDEHSYEQYF; CDR3 DNA: TGTGCCATCAGTGACGAACACTCCTACGAGCAGTACTTC; J gene: TRBJ2-7; V gene: TRBV10-3; clone size: many; D gene: NA
CDR3 protein: CAIMSSGGNTDTQYF; CDR3 DNA: TGTGCCATCATGTCTAGCGGGGGGAACACAGATACGCAGTATTTT; J gene: TRBJ2-3; V gene: TRBV10-3; clone size: NA; D gene: TRBD2
CDR3 protein: CSVEGRYGYTF; CDR3 DNA: TGCAGCGTTGAGGGACGCTATGGCTACACCTTC; J gene: TRBJ1-2; V gene: TRBV29-1; clone size: few; D gene: NA
CDR3 protein: CATSDSGPQGEAFF; CDR3 DNA: TGTGCCACCAGTGATTCCGGACCACAGGGCGAAGCTTTCTTT; J gene: TRBJ1-1; V gene: TRBV24-1; clone size: many; D gene: NA
CDR3 protein: CASSSQEDGEEAFF; CDR3 DNA: TGCGCCAGCAGCTCCCAGGAGGACGGCGAAGAAGCTTTCTTT; J gene: TRBJ1-1; V gene: TRBV5-1; clone size: many; D gene: NA
CDR3 protein: CATSDGGQILTTGELFF; CDR3 DNA: TGTGCCACCAGTGATGGCGGACAGATCCTAACCACCGGGGAGCTGTTTTTT; J gene: TRBJ2-2; V gene: TRBV24-1; clone size: many; D gene: NA
CDR3 protein: CSANPDRVNTEAFF; CDR3 DNA: TGCAGTGCTAACCCTGACAGAGTGAACACTGAAGCTTTCTTT; J gene: TRBJ1-1; V gene: TRBV20-1; clone size: NA; D gene: NA
CDR3 protein: CSVSKRGGLGEKLFF; CDR3 DNA: TGCAGCGTTAGTAAGCGGGGGGGCTTAGGGGAAAAACTGTTTTTT; J gene: TRBJ1-4; V gene: TRBV29-1; clone size: few; D gene: NA
CDR3 protein: CASSLLAGLNTEAFF; CDR3 DNA: TGTGCCAGTTCGCTATTGGCCGGCTTGAACACTGAAGCTTTCTTT; J gene: TRBJ1-1; V gene: TRBV19; clone size: NA; D gene: NA
CDR3 protein: CASSSTLQENTEAFF; CDR3 DNA: TGTGCCAGCTCATCCACCCTCCAAGAAAACACTGAAGCTTTCTTT; J gene: TRBJ1-1; V gene: TRBV18; clone size: NA; D gene: NA
CDR3 protein: CSARLAGGNEQYF; CDR3 DNA: TGCAGTGCTCGACTAGCGGGAGGGAACGAGCAGTACTTC; J gene: TRBJ2-7; V gene: TRBV20-1; clone size: NA; D gene: TRBD2
CDR3 protein: CASSFPWTTEAFF; CDR3 DNA: TGTGCCAGCAGCTTCCCATGGACCACTGAAGCTTTCTTT; J gene: TRBJ1-1; V gene: TRBV5-5; clone size: many; D gene: NA
CDR3 protein: CSARDEGGNEKLFF; CDR3 DNA: TGCAGTGCTAGAGATGAGGGGGGCAATGAAAAACTGTTTTTT; J gene: TRBJ1-4; V gene: TRBV20-1; clone size: NA; D gene: NA
CDR3 protein: CSARAHRGTEAFF; CDR3 DNA: TGCAGTGCTAGAGCCCACCGGGGGACTGAAGCTTTCTTT; J gene: TRBJ1-1; V gene: TRBV20-1; clone size: many; D gene: NA
CDR3 protein: CASSEGPGYGYTF; CDR3 DNA: TGTGCCAGCAGTGAAGGTCCTGGTTATGGCTACACCTTC; J gene: TRBJ1-2; V gene: TRBV2; clone size: many; D gene: NA
CDR3 protein: CASSPGQGTFDTEAFF; CDR3 DNA: TGCGCCAGCAGCCCCGGACAGGGGACGTTCGACACTGAAGCTTTCTTT; J gene: TRBJ1-1; V gene: TRBV5-1; clone size: many; D gene: TRBD1